The clone carrying this TCR beta chain came up a few times. The data belong to a study of blood T cell repertoires in COVID-19. Study in general: Spain, Italy and the United States supplied samples that represented acute and convalescent COVID-19. In each case, the material was cDNA or gDNA derived from T cells, B-cell-depleted T cells, or PBMCs.

The CDR3 contains 17 residues. In germline, CDR1 is MNHEY, CDR2 SMNVEV (reference sequence). V was clipped by 2 bases and J by 0 bases, with 14 bases between them. As originally analysed: Researchers report that nucleated cell counts were estimated from reference gene primer amplification. Libraries were prepared by immunoSEQ multiplex PCR; TCRdb keeps only in-frame clonotypes and omits some of them. That table furnishes V, J and clone size, whereas the DNA furnished D and trimming. The table shows around 340,000 clones, with 86% occurring only once. Seattle researchers signed up patients amid active infection and tracked them longitudinally.

This receptor was identified in a woman aged 55-69 years with COVID-19, enrolled during active disease. The gene calls are TRBV27 and TRBJ2-1; no clear D gene. The sample taken for sequencing was peripheral blood. CDR3 amino acids: CASSLKPQRSSYNEQFF. The DNA of the CDR3 is TGTGCCAGCAGTTTAAAGCCACAGAGAAGCTCCTACAATGAGCAGTTCTTC.